Presented here are 32 T cell receptor beta chains from one specimen sequenced in a study of cytomegalovirus exposure and HLA in healthy donors. Use of 60 Vbeta and 13 Jbeta primers characterized the PCR. Method: immunoSEQ multiplex PCR; TCRdb's copy keeps in-frame clones and lacks some. This table has more than 45,000 clones, about 84% appearing once. Sequenced material: PBMCs. The origin of the receptors is a man aged 30 to 39 in good health and CMV-seronegative.

This sequence joins TRBV7-9 and TRBJ1-2; the D gene is possibly TRBD1 (5 bases). The CDR3 sequence is 13 residues long. CDR1 is SEHNR, CDR2 FQNEAQ, per germline (reference sequence). Deletions cut 1 base from V and 4 bases from J, with 7 bases between. The CDR3 here is CASSLDRTYGYTF. The CDR3 DNA follows: TGTGCCAGCAGCTTAGACAGGACCTATGGCTACACCTTC.

The V and J genes are TRBV4-2 and TRBJ2-7; TRBD1 matches 8 bases. The CDR3 covers 16 residues. V gave up 4 bases and J gave up 2 bases; unmatched junction bases: 10. CDR1 is LGHNA, CDR2 YNFKEQ, per germline. CDR3 sequence (DNA): TGTGCCAGCAGCCGGGGGCAGGGGGCAACTGCCTACGAGCAGTACTTC. This gives the protein CASSRGQGATAYEQYF.

This sequence joins TRBV10-3 and TRBJ1-4; TRBD1 agrees at 8 bases. The germline CDR1 and CDR2 sequences are ENHRY and SYGVKD. The CDR3 sequence is 17 residues long. The V segment lost 7 bases and the J segment 8 bases; nucleotides outside the gene matches: 18. The CDR3 reads CAIKAERTGTFREKLFF. CDR3 coding DNA: TGTGCCATCAAAGCCGAGCGGACAGGGACGTTCCGGGAAAAACTGTTTTTT.

The CDR3 nucleotides read TGTGCCAGCAGCACCGACGGACTGTTGGACACTGAAGCTTTCTTT. Protein: CASSTDGLLDTEAFF. V and J are TRBV9 and TRBJ1-1; D not certain. Germline CDR1 and CDR2: SGDLS and YYNGEE. Trimming cost V 4 bases and J 3 bases, with 16 bases left between them. The CDR3 spans 15 residues.

CDR3 DNA: TGTGCCAGCAGCCCAGGACTAGCGGGAGGAGGCCAAGAGACCCAGTACTTC. Its protein product is CASSPGLAGGGQETQYF. The chain combines TRBV7-9 with TRBJ2-5, with 14 bases identical to TRBD2. J lost 1 base, V lost 5 bases, and 6 bases had no gene match. The CDR3 has 17 residues. Germline V gene lookup returns CDR1 SEHNR and CDR2 FQNEAQ (reference sequence).

V is TRBV7-2 and J is TRBJ2-6; maybe TRBD1 (5 bases). The V end lost 6 bases, the J end lost 0 bases, and 9 bases lay between the germline ends. The CDR3 extends over 15 amino acids. In germline, CDR1 is SGHTA, CDR2 FQGNSA. The CDR3: CASRRQYSGANVLTF. CDR3 sequence (DNA): TGTGCCAGCAGACGACAGTACTCTGGGGCCAACGTCCTGACTTTC.

The chain's CDR3 is CASSPTTDRTSGYTF. The CDR3 nucleotides are TGTGCCAGCTCACCAACGACGGACAGGACCTCGGGCTACACCTTC. The chain uses TRBV18 and TRBJ1-2; 7 bases align to TRBD1. Trimming removed 2 bases from V and 8 bases from J; junction bases left unmatched: 11. Germline V CDR1 and CDR2: KGHSH, LQKENI. This CDR3 contains 15 residues. Using reference TRBV18 and TRBJ1-2 for the parts outside the CDR3, the full variable domain is NAGVMQNPRHLVRRRGQEARLRCSPMKGHSHVYWYRQLPEEGLKFMVYLQKENIIDESGMPKERFSAEFPKEGPSILRIQQVVRGDSAAYFCASSPTTDRTSGYTFGSGTRLTVV.

J is TRBJ1-5 and V is TRBV2; 7 positions match TRBD1. Per germline, CDR1 SNHLY and CDR2 FYNNEI. Trimming removed 6 bases from V and 2 bases from J; junction bases left unmatched: 7. The CDR3 length is 15 residues. CDR3 DNA: TGTGCCAGCAGGCTCGGTACAGGGGGCAATCAGCCCCAGCATTTT. This sequence encodes CASRLGTGGNQPQHF.

The gene calls are TRBV5-1 and TRBJ2-7, with TRBD2 identical over 7 bases. Germline V CDR1 and CDR2: SGHRS, YFSETQ. CDR3 length equals 14 residues. J was trimmed by 6 bases and V by 0 bases; bases with no gene match: 6. The CDR3 DNA follows: TGCGCCAGCAGCTTGGACCCCTCGGGGGGCGAGCAGTACTTC. As protein: CASSLDPSGGEQYF.

The chain has TRBV5-1 and TRBJ2-5; 8 bases agree with TRBD2. CDR3 length equals 16 residues. V was clipped by 2 bases and J by 11 bases; unmatched bases: 17. CDR1 is SGHRS, CDR2 YFSETQ, per germline. The CDR3 loop reads CASSFLNPRGAGEQYF. The CDR3 nucleotides read TGCGCCAGCAGCTTTTTGAACCCGCGGGGGGCGGGGGAGCAGTACTTC.

The chain uses TRBV21-1 and TRBJ2-5; the D segment call TRBD2 is taken from the table without a DNA check. TRBV21-1 is assigned pseudogene status. This CDR3 region has 15 residues. The CDR3 DNA reads as TGTGCCAGCAGCATGGCCCGGGAGGGCCGAGAGACCCAGTACTTC. Protein product: CASSMAREGRETQYF.

The chain uses TRBV11-2 and TRBJ2-7; 11 nucleotides match TRBD2. The V gene's germline CDR1 is SGHAT and CDR2 FQNNGV. Losses at the gene ends were 0 bases for V and 6 bases for J; bases not matched to a gene: 7. CDR3 size: 16 residues. CDR3 amino acids: CASSLDLLAGDSEQYF. The DNA for the CDR3 is TGTGCCAGCAGCTTAGACCTACTAGCGGGAGATAGCGAGCAGTACTTC.

The chain links TRBV9 to TRBJ2-2; 9 bases are a match to TRBD2. This CDR3 spans 21 amino acids. V lost 0 bases to trimming and J lost 5 bases; unmatched junction nucleotides: 20. CDR1 and CDR2 from the germline V gene are SGDLS and YYNGEE. CDR3 region: CASSVGLAGSFEPRRTGELFF. The DNA for the CDR3 is TGTGCCAGCAGCGTAGGGCTAGCGGGGTCGTTCGAGCCGCGAAGAACCGGGGAGCTGTTTTTT.

The gene calls are TRBV7-8 and TRBJ1-1; TRBD1 might be the D (6 bases). The ends were cut back, 8 bases at V and 0 bases at J, with 16 bases in the middle. Germline values: CDR1 SGHVS, CDR2 FQNEAQ. The CDR3 has 15 residues. CDR3 sequence reads: CASCVVSGVNTEAFF. The DNA for the CDR3 is TGTGCCAGCTGTGTTGTGTCAGGGGTGAACACTGAAGCTTTCTTT.

This chain uses TRBV19 with TRBJ2-2; D gene ambiguous. The germline V gene has CDR1 LNHDA and CDR2 SQIVND (reference sequence). There are 12 residues in the CDR3. Trimming shortened V by 5 bases and J by 12 bases, and 13 bases separated the two germline ends. CDR3 amino acids: CASSFRVPKLFF. CDR3 coding DNA: TGTGCCAGTAGTTTCCGGGTCCCAAAGCTGTTTTTT.

The rearrangement links TRBV27 to TRBJ2-7, with D possibly TRBD1 on 6 matching bases. CDR1 is MNHEY and CDR2 is SMNVEV in the germline V gene (reference sequence). This CDR3 contains 13 residues. The V gene lost 5 bases and the J gene lost 7 bases, with 15 bases spanning the gap. The CDR3 loop reads CASSTSGDGEQYF. In DNA, the CDR3 is TGTGCCAGCAGTACGTCAGGGGATGGAGAGCAGTACTTC.

The gene calls are TRBV28 and TRBJ1-4, with D possibly TRBD1 on 6 matching bases. The CDR3 loop spans 16 amino acids. V lost 4 bases and J lost 0, with 12 bases in between. Germline V gene sequence: CDR1 MDHEN, CDR2 SYDVKM. The CDR3 nucleotides are TGTGCCAGCAGTTCAGCGACAGGTGCAACTAATGAAAAACTGTTTTTT. It specifies CASSSATGATNEKLFF.

This chain links TRBV11-2 with TRBJ1-4; D remains unclear. This CDR3 is built from 15 residues. V shed 0 bases and J shed 5 bases, with 10 bases lying between them. Germline V gene sequence: CDR1 SGHAT, CDR2 FQNNGV. CDR3 coding DNA: TGTGCCAGCAGCTTAGACAGGAAGACCAATGAAAAACTGTTTTTT. It specifies CASSLDRKTNEKLFF.

This clone was seen more than once but under ten times. The chain joins TRBV5-4 to TRBJ2-2; D perhaps matches TRBD2 (6 bases). Germline CDR1 SGHNT, CDR2 YYREEE (reference sequence). V was cut by 1 base and J by 4 bases, with 11 bases left in between. This CDR3 is 15 amino acids long. The CDR3 spells CASSLRRGSTGELFF. The CDR3 nucleotides are TGTGCCAGCAGCTTGCGGCGGGGAAGCACCGGGGAGCTGTTTTTT.

J is TRBJ2-5 and V is TRBV7-2, with D tentatively TRBD1 (6 bases). The V gene's germline CDR1 is SGHTA and CDR2 FQGNSA. With 5 bases removed from V and 5 bases from J, the gap between germline ends came to 15 bases. The CDR3 is 14 residues long. In DNA, the CDR3 is TGTGCCAGCAGCCGGCAGGGGCAAGGGGAGACCCAGTACTTC. The encoded protein is CASSRQGQGETQYF.

CDR3: CATSRDLSGDTEAFF. DNA for the CDR3: TGTGCCACCAGCAGAGATCTGTCGGGGGACACTGAAGCTTTCTTT. The chain recombines TRBV15 with TRBJ1-1, with D perhaps TRBD1 (5 bases). The germline V gene encodes CDR1 LNHNV and CDR2 YYDKDF (reference sequence). The CDR3 covers 15 residues. V dropped 0 bases and J dropped 3 bases, with 11 bases sitting between them. The variable domain in full, with the rest retrieved from reference TRBV15 and TRBJ1-1, is DAMVIQNPRYQVTQFGKPVTLSCSQTLNHNVMYWYQQKSSQAPKLLFHYYDKDFNNEADTPDNFQSRRPNTSFCFLDIRSPGLGDTAMYLCATSRDLSGDTEAFFGQGTRLTVV.

CDR3 in amino acids: CASSGTGNTGELFF. The CDR3 nucleotides read TGTGCCAGCAGTGGAACAGGGAACACCGGGGAGCTGTTTTTT. The V call is TRBV25-1, the J call TRBJ2-2, with D possibly TRBD1 on 5 matching bases. Looked up from germline, CDR1 is MGHDK and CDR2 is SYGVNS. The CDR3 totals 14 residues. Trimming took off 4 bases at V and 1 base at J, with 7 bases between the two ends.

The CDR3 sequence is CASTDSGNSNQPQHF. Written as DNA, the CDR3 is TGTGCCAGTACCGATTCAGGGAATAGCAATCAGCCCCAGCATTTT. The V call is TRBV19, the J call TRBJ1-5; a possible D gene is TRBD1 (5 bases). Trimming took off 7 bases at V and 0 bases at J, with 13 bases between the two ends. Per the germline V gene, CDR1 is LNHDA and CDR2 is SQIVND (reference sequence). This CDR3 comprises 15 residues.

The chain employs TRBV6-6 and TRBJ1-1; D remains ambiguous. This CDR3 is 12 amino acids long. V dropped 5 bases and J dropped 3 bases, with 7 bases sitting between them. Germline assignment: CDR1 MNHNY and CDR2 SVGAGI (reference sequence). CDR3 in DNA: TGTGCCAGCAGTCCCCTCGACACTGAAGCTTTCTTT. Residues: CASSPLDTEAFF.

This clone has just one count. The chain recombines TRBV11-2 with TRBJ2-1; TRBD2 matches 7 bases. The junction had 8 bases not matched to a gene; V was cut back by 5 bases and J by 7 bases. Germline CDR1 and CDR2: SGHAT and FQNNGV. This CDR3 is 14 amino acids long. The DNA of the CDR3 is TGTGCCAGCAGCGTACGACTTAGCGGGAATGAGCAGTTCTTC. It codes for CASSVRLSGNEQFF.

The chain employs TRBV5-1 and TRBJ2-5; 7 nucleotides align to TRBD1. Looked up from germline, CDR1 is SGHRS and CDR2 is YFSETQ. After removal of 2 bases from V and 3 bases from J, the junction contained 7 bases not matched to a gene. The CDR3 has 15 amino acids. The CDR3 here is CASSFGGQKEETQYF. The DNA for the CDR3 is TGCGCCAGCAGCTTTGGGGGACAGAAAGAAGAGACCCAGTACTTC.

V is TRBV5-6 and J is TRBJ2-7; D may be TRBD1 (6 bases). Germline loops: CDR1 SGHDT, CDR2 YYEEEE. The CDR3 is 14 amino acids. V lost 4 bases and J 7 bases, leaving 18 bases between the germline ends. The CDR3 coding sequence is TGTGCCAGCAGCCGGGACAACTCACCCGGGGAGCAGTACTTC. Translated, it gives CASSRDNSPGEQYF. The complete variable domain, with remaining parts taken from reference TRBV5-6 and TRBJ2-7, reads DAGVTQSPTHLIKTRGQQVTLRCSPKSGHDTVSWYQQALGQGPQFIFQYYEEEERQRGNFPDRFSGHQFPNYSSELNVNALLLGDSALYLCASSRDNSPGEQYFGPGTRLTVT.

The chain employs TRBV19 and TRBJ1-4; TRBD1 matches at 8 bases. The CDR3 consists of 15 residues. Germline CDR1 reads LNHDA; CDR2 reads SQIVND (reference sequence). The V gene end was trimmed by 3 bases and the J gene end by 6 bases; junction bases not matched to a gene: 6. This CDR3 is CASSMWGRGHEKLFF. As DNA, the CDR3 is TGTGCCAGTAGTATGTGGGGCAGGGGGCATGAAAAACTGTTTTTT.

This rearrangement joins TRBV4-3 to TRBJ2-1; 8 bases agree with TRBD2. This CDR3 is 15 amino acids long. Germline V gives CDR1 LGHNA, CDR2 YSLEER. V dropped 0 bases and J dropped 3; count of bases not matched to a gene: 1. The DNA of the CDR3 is TGCGCCAGCAGCCAAGAGAGCGGGAGCTACAATGAGCAGTTCTTC. Its protein product is CASSQESGSYNEQFF.

The rearrangement uses TRBV27 and TRBJ2-5, with D possibly matching TRBD2 (5 bases). Germline loops: CDR1 MNHEY, CDR2 SMNVEV (reference sequence). V lost 5 bases and J lost 11, with 18 bases in between. CDR3 length: 13 residues. The CDR3 here is CASSARMEWEQYF. The CDR3 nucleotides are TGTGCCAGCAGTGCACGGATGGAATGGGAGCAGTACTTC.

V and J are TRBV6-6 and TRBJ2-5; 7 nucleotides align to TRBD1. The end of the DNA fits TRBJ2-7 better, so the J call may be wrong. Germline loops: CDR1 MNHNY, CDR2 SVGAGI (reference sequence). The CDR3 covers 13 residues. The CDR3 is CASSGTEGYEQYF. In nucleotides, the CDR3 is TGTGCCAGCAGCGGGACAGAAGGTTACGAGCAGTACTTC.

V gene TRBV9 combines with J gene TRBJ1-4; perhaps TRBD1 as D (6 bases). The length of the CDR3 is 15 residues. CDR1 SGDLS and CDR2 YYNGEE come from the germline V gene. Trimming removed 4 bases from V and 5 bases from J, with 15 bases in between. In nucleotides, the CDR3 is TGTGCCAGCAGCCTCACCGGGACAAAGAATGAAAAACTGTTTTTT. Protein sequence: CASSLTGTKNEKLFF. The full variable domain, with the rest looked up from reference TRBV9 and TRBJ1-4, is DSGVTQTPKHLITATGQRVTLRCSPRSGDLSVYWYQQSLDQGLQFLIQYYNGEERAKGNILERFSAQQFPDLHSELNLSSLELGDSALYFCASSLTGTKNEKLFFGSGTQLSVL.